What follows are 27 T cell receptor beta chains derived from one specimen sequenced in a study of shared clonotypes between healthy human individuals. The table came from immunoSEQ multiplex PCR; TCRdb's copy has only in-frame clones and leaves some out. The sample yields roughly 2 million clones, just under 95% seen once. Terminally differentiated effector memory CD45RA+ cells were excluded by CCR7 positive selection of CD45RO-negative cells. The sequenced sample consisted of naive CD8+ T cells sorted from blood. The receptors come from a man aged 18 to 29 in good health.

V is TRBV7-6 and J is TRBJ2-7; the D gene is possibly TRBD1 (6 bases). The V and J ends lost 5 bases and 0 bases respectively, with 20 bases between them. CDR1 is SGHVS, CDR2 FNYEAQ, per germline. The CDR3 runs 17 residues. This CDR3 is CASSPGKGDIGSYEQYF. DNA of the CDR3: TGTGCCAGCAGCCCAGGGAAGGGGGACATTGGCTCCTACGAGCAGTACTTC.

The V gene is TRBV4-3, the J gene TRBJ1-1; D remains unclear. Germline V gene data show CDR1 as LGHNA and CDR2 as YSLEER. The CDR3 is made up of 16 amino acids. The ends were cut back, 0 bases at V and 1 base at J, with 12 bases in the middle. CDR3 nucleotide sequence: TGCGCCAGCAGCCAAGATATAGGCGAAGGGAACACTGAAGCTTTCTTT. Its protein is CASSQDIGEGNTEAFF.

This clone was observed once. The chain carries TRBV5-1 and TRBJ2-3; 9 positions agree with TRBD2. Germline CDR1 and CDR2: SGHRS and YFSETQ. Unmatched junction bases numbered 3, after V lost 4 bases and J lost 0 bases. The CDR3 is 15 residues long. The CDR3 spells CASSVLAGSTDTQYF. In nucleotides, the CDR3 is TGCGCCAGCAGCGTACTAGCGGGCAGCACAGATACGCAGTATTTT.

For this clone: The germline gene is not matched at one end of the junction; a read error may be the cause. This chain joins TRBV30 and TRBJ2-7; D is possibly TRBD1 (6 bases). Germline values: CDR1 GTSNPN, CDR2 SVGIG (reference sequence). The CDR3 runs to 13 residues. This CDR3 is CAWSEGVPYEHYF. DNA for the CDR3: TGTGCCTGGAGTGAGGGGGTCCCCTACGAGCATTACTTC.

The chain recombines TRBV6-5 with TRBJ2-2, with D possibly being TRBD2 (6 bases). The germline V gene has CDR1 MNHEY and CDR2 SVGAGI. There are 15 residues in the CDR3. V dropped 2 bases and J dropped 3 bases, with 10 bases sitting between them. In nucleotides, the CDR3 is TGTGCCAGCAGTTACACTAGCTTGGACACCGGGGAGCTGTTTTTT. Translation gives CASSYTSLDTGELFF.

The chain couples TRBV7-9 to TRBJ2-2; D unresolved. V was pared by 2 bases and J by 0 bases, with 7 bases between. This CDR3 comprises 15 residues. The V gene's germline CDR1 is SEHNR and CDR2 FQNEAQ (reference sequence). The CDR3 here is CASSLRVPNTGELFF. CDR3 sequence (DNA): TGTGCCAGCAGCTTAAGGGTTCCGAACACCGGGGAGCTGTTTTTT.

This chain connects TRBV29-1 to TRBJ2-7; D gene uncertain. CDR1 is SQVTM, CDR2 ANQGSEA, per germline. The CDR3 runs to 13 residues. The germline V and J ends were trimmed by 0 bases and 1 base, with 7 bases remaining between them. CDR3 sequence (DNA): TGCAGCGTTGAAGACCAACAATCCTACGAGCAGTACTTC. Protein: CSVEDQQSYEQYF.

This rearrangement joins TRBV7-2 to TRBJ2-2; D possibly matches TRBD1 or TRBD2 (6 bases each). V lost 1 base and J lost 0, with 9 bases in between. Germline values: CDR1 SGHTA, CDR2 FQGNSA. The CDR3 is 16 amino acids. The CDR3 loop reads CASSLDGGANTGELFF. The CDR3 coding sequence is TGTGCCAGCAGCTTAGACGGGGGCGCGAACACCGGGGAGCTGTTTTTT.

This chain joins TRBV5-8 and TRBJ1-4; 8 bases fit TRBD1. The V segment lost 0 bases and the J segment 8 bases; nucleotides outside the gene matches: 3. In germline, CDR1 is SGHTS, CDR2 YDEGEE. This CDR3 is 14 amino acids long. CDR3 sequence (DNA): TGTGCCAGCAGCTTGGGACAGGGGAGAGAAAAACTGTTTTTT. This translates into CASSLGQGREKLFF.

This sequence joins TRBV4-1 and TRBJ2-5; D is unclear. This CDR3 contains 14 residues. V lost 4 bases to trimming and J lost 5 bases, with 14 bases between them. The germline CDR1 and CDR2 sequences are MGHRA and YSYEKL. CDR3 in amino acids: CASSRTGITETQYF. Written as DNA, the CDR3 is TGCGCCAGCAGCCGGACCGGAATCACGGAGACCCAGTACTTC.

CDR3 residues: CASSQELAGANTGELFF. The CDR3, as DNA: TGCGCCAGCAGCCAAGAACTAGCGGGTGCGAACACCGGGGAGCTGTTTTTT. The V call is TRBV4-3, the J call TRBJ2-2, with 9 bases that match TRBD2. The germline V gene encodes CDR1 LGHNA and CDR2 YSLEER. V lost 0 bases to trimming and J lost 0 bases; unmatched junction nucleotides: 2. There are 17 residues in the CDR3.

The chain couples TRBV2 to TRBJ2-2; 10 bases line up with TRBD2. Germline trimming cut 6 bases from V and 5 bases from J; bases unmatched to any gene: 6. CDR1 and CDR2 (germline): SNHLY, FYNNEI. This CDR3 is built from 15 residues. The CDR3 is CASRPTSGATGELFF. The CDR3 DNA sequence: TGTGCCAGCAGGCCTACTAGCGGGGCAACCGGGGAGCTGTTTTTT.

The genes are TRBV7-6 and TRBJ2-3; 10 nucleotides agree with TRBD2. Looked up from germline, CDR1 is SGHVS and CDR2 is FNYEAQ. The CDR3 extends over 17 amino acids. The ends lost 5 bases at V and 5 bases at J; junction bases unmatched: 13. In DNA, the CDR3 is TGTGCCAGCAGCCCACGGCTAGCGGGAGAGGGAATAGATACGCAGTATTTT. Amino acid sequence: CASSPRLAGEGIDTQYF.

The rearrangement joins TRBV5-6 to TRBJ1-1; D gene uncertain. The CDR3 has 12 residues. Germline V lookup: CDR1 SGHDT, CDR2 YYEEEE. V shed 0 bases and J shed 10 bases, with 10 bases lying between them. This CDR3 reads CASSLADTRAFF. The CDR3, as DNA: TGTGCCAGCAGCTTGGCAGACACCCGAGCTTTCTTT.

The chain joins TRBV4-1 to TRBJ1-5; maybe TRBD1 (5 bases). V lost 0 bases to trimming and J lost 1 base, with 10 bases between them. Germline lookup yields CDR1 MGHRA and CDR2 YSYEKL. The CDR3 extends over 16 amino acids. CDR3 sequence reads: CASSQEGGGSNQPQHF. CDR3 nucleotides: TGCGCCAGCAGCCAAGAGGGGGGAGGAAGCAATCAGCCCCAGCATTTT.

The chain links TRBV7-8 to TRBJ2-7; no reliable D call. The CDR3 extends over 16 amino acids. Germline loops: CDR1 SGHVS, CDR2 FQNEAQ. Between the trimmed V and J ends, which lost 0 bases and 5 bases, there was a span of 17 bases. The CDR3 DNA sequence: TGTGCCAGCAGCTTAGCGTTTGGGGTCGTCTGGGACGAGCAGTACTTC. This encodes CASSLAFGVVWDEQYF.

The rearrangement joins TRBV11-2 to TRBJ2-3; D assignment may be TRBD1 or TRBD2 (5 bases each). In germline, CDR1 is SGHAT, CDR2 FQNNGV. The CDR3 sequence is 13 residues long. Between the trimmed V and J ends, which lost 4 bases and 0 bases, there was a span of 5 bases. The CDR3: CASSWDSTDTQYF. Here the CDR3 DNA reads TGTGCCAGCAGCTGGGACAGCACAGATACGCAGTATTTT. The full variable domain, in which reference TRBV11-2 and TRBJ2-3 provide the parts outside the CDR3, is EAGVAQSPRYKIIEKRQSVAFWCNPISGHATLYWYQQILGQGPKLLIQFQNNGVVDDSQLPKDRFSAERLKGVDSTLKIQPAKLEDSAVYLCASSWDSTDTQYFGPGTRLTVL.

V and J are TRBV7-2 and TRBJ2-2; no clear D gene. The CDR3 totals 15 residues. Germline V gives CDR1 SGHTA, CDR2 FQGNSA. The V gene lost 5 bases and the J gene lost 0 bases, with 10 bases spanning the gap. The CDR3 sequence: CASSPSRANTGELFF. The CDR3 coding sequence is TGTGCCAGCAGCCCGAGCCGAGCGAACACCGGGGAGCTGTTTTTT.

This chain links TRBV19 with TRBJ2-7, with a possible D match to TRBD2 (5 bases). This CDR3 has 13 residues. Trimming cost V 6 bases and J 1 base, with 10 bases left between them. Germline V gene sequence: CDR1 LNHDA, CDR2 SQIVND (reference sequence). CDR3 DNA: TGTGCCAGTAGACCTCCGGGATCCTACGAGCAGTACTTC. This sequence encodes CASRPPGSYEQYF. Full variable domain (rest looked up from reference TRBV19 and TRBJ2-7): DGGITQSPKYLFRKEGQNVTLSCEQNLNHDAMYWYRQDPGQGLRLIYYSQIVNDFQKGDIAEGYSVSREKKESFPLTVTSAQKNPTAFYLCASRPPGSYEQYFGPGTRLTVT.

The chain carries TRBV27 and TRBJ2-7; 11 bases fit TRBD1. The CDR3 length is 17 residues. Germline-derived CDR1 and CDR2 are MNHEY and SMNVEV (reference sequence). V trimming: 3 bases; J trimming: 5 bases; junction bases outside the gene matches: 12. In nucleotides, the CDR3 is TGTGCCAGCAGTTTTTCCCCCGGACAGGGGGCTAACCACGAGCAGTACTTC. This encodes CASSFSPGQGANHEQYF.

The J gene is TRBJ1-2, the V gene TRBV4-1, with D possibly TRBD1 on 6 matching bases. Germline CDR1 and CDR2: MGHRA and YSYEKL. Trimming shortened V by 1 base and J by 8 bases, and 17 bases separated the two germline ends. The CDR3 contains 15 residues. The CDR3 coding sequence is TGCGCCAGCAGCCAAGTGGTCAGGGGAACGGTCGGCTACACCTTC. This encodes CASSQVVRGTVGYTF.

The genes are TRBV7-9 and TRBJ2-5; 12 nucleotides align to TRBD2. V lost 4 bases to trimming and J lost 5 bases; unmatched junction nucleotides: 8. The CDR3 contains 16 residues. Germline CDR1 reads SEHNR; CDR2 reads FQNEAQ (reference sequence). In DNA form, the CDR3 reads TGTGCCAGCAGCTCCTCTAGCGGGAGGGCCTGGGAGACCCAGTACTTC. This translates into CASSSSSGRAWETQYF.

The rearrangement links TRBV9 to TRBJ1-2, with D perhaps TRBD1 (6 bases). Between the trimmed V and J ends, which lost 0 bases and 7 bases, there was a span of 16 bases. The CDR3 sequence is 15 residues long. Per the germline V gene, CDR1 is SGDLS and CDR2 is YYNGEE. DNA of the CDR3: TGTGCCAGCAGCGTAGGGCAGGGGCGTGGGTTTGGCTACACCTTC. Translating it yields CASSVGQGRGFGYTF.

The V and J genes are TRBV6-4 and TRBJ2-7; no definite D call. The CDR3 runs 13 residues. V dropped 7 bases and J dropped 4 bases, with 14 bases sitting between them. CDR1 is MRHNA, CDR2 SNTAGT, per germline. CDR3 in DNA: TGTGCCAGCACTACTAAGCGTGGTTACGAGCAGTACTTC. It specifies CASTTKRGYEQYF.

This chain joins TRBV10-3 and TRBJ1-5; D may be TRBD1 (5 bases). Per germline, CDR1 ENHRY and CDR2 SYGVKD. The CDR3 is 14 residues long. The germline V and J ends were trimmed by 0 bases and 8 bases, with 11 bases remaining between them. The CDR3 DNA reads as TGTGCCATCAGTGAGTCCGGGGCAGGCGAGCCCCAGCATTTT. Protein: CAISESGAGEPQHF.

This chain's CDR3 is CASSAQGAPIEKLFF. Here the CDR3 DNA reads TGTGCCAGCAGCGCTCAGGGAGCCCCCATTGAAAAACTGTTTTTT. This rearrangement joins TRBV9 to TRBJ1-4; TRBD1 is a possible D gene (5 bases). The V end lost 3 bases, the J end lost 7 bases, and 16 bases lay between the germline ends. There are 15 residues in the CDR3. Germline V gives CDR1 SGDLS, CDR2 YYNGEE.

The genes are TRBV7-3 and TRBJ2-7, with 11 bases lining up with TRBD2. Germline V CDR1 and CDR2: SGHTA, FQGTGA. This CDR3 is 17 amino acids long. V trimming: 5 bases; J trimming: 1 base; junction bases outside the gene matches: 10. CDR3 protein: CASSNPGLAALSYEQYF. CDR3 coding DNA: TGTGCCAGCAGCAACCCGGGACTAGCGGCTTTGTCCTACGAGCAGTACTTC.